The next 21 T cell receptor beta chains were all read from a single sample in a study of cytomegalovirus exposure and HLA in healthy donors. The PCR employed 60 Vbeta primers together with 13 Jbeta primers. Some clones are missing from TCRdb's copy, which holds only in-frame ones; the method was immunoSEQ multiplex PCR. The sample includes around 150,000 clones, less than 80% of them seen just once. Sample: PBMCs. The receptor set was obtained from a man aged 35 to 55 in good health and CMV-seronegative.

This chain connects TRBV28 to TRBJ2-1, with D possibly TRBD2 on 5 matching bases. The CDR3 length is 12 residues. Germline V gene lookup returns CDR1 MDHEN and CDR2 SYDVKM. Deletions cut 7 bases from V and 10 bases from J, with 14 bases between. The CDR3 sequence is CASTSVGGEQFF. CDR3 sequence (DNA): TGTGCCAGCACCTCCGTTGGAGGAGAGCAGTTCTTC.

Only one count was recorded for this clone. The chain recombines TRBV27 with TRBJ2-4, with D possibly being TRBD2 (5 bases). V was cut by 4 bases and J by 2 bases, with 12 bases left in between. Germline V gene lookup returns CDR1 MNHEY and CDR2 SMNVEV (reference sequence). The CDR3 has 15 amino acids. The CDR3 DNA reads TGTGCCAGCAGTTCGGCGGGCGCGTCCAAAAACATTCAGTACTTC. Its translation: CASSSAGASKNIQYF.

This clone turned up a few times. The V call is TRBV7-2, the J call TRBJ1-4; 7 bases are shared with TRBD1. V was pared by 5 bases and J by 5 bases, with 8 bases of the junction left unmatched. This CDR3 contains 15 residues. CDR1 is SGHTA, CDR2 FQGNSA, per germline. This CDR3 is CASSKQTGLNEKLFF. CDR3 nucleotide sequence: TGTGCCAGCAGCAAGCAGACAGGGCTAAATGAAAAACTGTTTTTT.

The chain has TRBV11-2 and TRBJ2-6; D might be TRBD1 (6 bases). With 6 bases removed from V and 0 bases from J, the gap between germline ends came to 15 bases. This CDR3 is 17 amino acids long. Germline V gene lookup returns CDR1 SGHAT and CDR2 FQNNGV. The DNA for the CDR3 is TGTGCCAGCAGTTCCGGGACATTTAGCTCTGGGGCCAACGTCCTGACTTTC. Translating gives CASSSGTFSSGANVLTF.

The chain employs TRBV30 and TRBJ1-3; D not certain. The CDR3 extends over 9 amino acids. Germline loops: CDR1 GTSNPN, CDR2 SVGIG (reference sequence). CDR3 DNA: TGTTCGGCTGGAAACACCATATATTTT. Protein sequence: CSAGNTIYF.

This clone appeared a few times. The rearrangement uses TRBV27 and TRBJ2-7, with D unresolved. This CDR3 comprises 14 residues. Germline V lookup: CDR1 MNHEY, CDR2 SMNVEV (reference sequence). V lost 2 bases and J 0 bases, leaving 8 bases between the germline ends. This CDR3 reads CASSLNSPSYEQYF. As DNA, the CDR3 is TGTGCCAGCAGTTTAAATAGTCCCTCCTACGAGCAGTACTTC.

The chain carries TRBV5-1 and TRBJ2-3; perhaps TRBD1 as D (5 bases). V lost 2 bases and J lost 1, with 14 bases in between. Germline CDR1 and CDR2: SGHRS and YFSETQ. The length of the CDR3 is 16 residues. The DNA of the CDR3 is TGCGCCAGCAGCTTCGGCAGGGCCTTACGCACAGATACGCAGTATTTT. Its translation: CASSFGRALRTDTQYF.

The chain is built from TRBV11-2 and TRBJ2-5; 8 positions match TRBD2. Germline CDR1 is SGHAT and CDR2 is FQNNGV. V lost 7 bases, J lost 4 bases, and 5 bases stayed unmatched. The CDR3 sequence is 13 residues long. CDR3 DNA sequence: TGTGCCAGCACCCGGGGGGGGGTAGAGACCCAGTACTTC. Protein: CASTRGGVETQYF.

V and J are TRBV28 and TRBJ2-7; 9 bases are shared with TRBD1. This CDR3 contains 13 residues. J gave up 5 bases and V 8 bases, and 7 bases lay outside the gene matches. Germline V gene data show CDR1 as MDHEN and CDR2 as SYDVKM. CDR3 DNA sequence: TGTGCCAGCGACCGGGACAGGGTCCACGAGCAGTACTTC. It specifies CASDRDRVHEQYF.

This sequence joins TRBV10-3 and TRBJ2-6, with no clear D. This CDR3 comprises 15 residues. CDR1 and CDR2 from the germline V gene are ENHRY and SYGVKD. With 6 bases removed from V and 4 bases from J, the gap between germline ends came to 13 bases. This CDR3 reads CAISSRGTGANVLTF. CDR3 DNA: TGTGCCATCAGCTCGAGAGGAACCGGGGCCAACGTCCTGACTTTC.

This clone was seen only a few times. The chain combines TRBV9 with TRBJ1-6; 8 positions match TRBD1. Germline CDR1 is SGDLS and CDR2 is YYNGEE. The V and J ends lost 3 bases and 4 bases, in that order; junction bases with no gene match: 3. The CDR3 has 15 residues. The CDR3 region has the DNA TGTGCCAGCAGCGGCCGGGACAGGTATAATTCACCCCTCCACTTT. It encodes CASSGRDRYNSPLHF.

This clone occurred a few times. The chain employs TRBV7-9 and TRBJ2-7; 7 bases are a match to TRBD2. Germline CDR1 reads SEHNR; CDR2 reads FQNEAQ (reference sequence). Trimming cost V 5 bases and J 3 bases; bases outside gene matches: 7. This CDR3 region has 14 residues. CDR3 sequence: CASSPAAGVYEQYF. CDR3 nucleotides: TGTGCCAGCAGCCCGGCGGCGGGAGTCTACGAGCAGTACTTC. Looking up the rest from reference TRBV7-9 and TRBJ2-7 gives the full variable domain: DTGVSQNPRHKITKRGQNVTFRCDPISEHNRLYWYRQTLGQGPEFLTYFQNEAQLEKSRLLSDRFSAERPKGSFSTLEIQRTEQGDSAMYLCASSPAAGVYEQYFGPGTRLTVT.

This clone occurred once. The chain carries TRBV7-9 and TRBJ2-1; 10 nucleotides agree with TRBD1. The V gene end was trimmed by 2 bases and the J gene end by 4 bases; junction bases not matched to a gene: 5. This CDR3 region has 16 residues. CDR1 and CDR2 (germline): SEHNR, FQNEAQ (reference sequence). This chain's CDR3 is CASSLLSGQGYNEQFF. In nucleotides, the CDR3 is TGTGCCAGCAGCTTACTTTCGGGACAGGGGTACAATGAGCAGTTCTTC. The full variable domain, in which reference TRBV7-9 and TRBJ2-1 provide the parts outside the CDR3, is DTGVSQNPRHKITKRGQNVTFRCDPISEHNRLYWYRQTLGQGPEFLTYFQNEAQLEKSRLLSDRFSAERPKGSFSTLEIQRTEQGDSAMYLCASSLLSGQGYNEQFFGPGTRLTVL.

This rearrangement joins TRBV7-9 to TRBJ2-6; D is uncertain. The CDR3 loop spans 14 amino acids. Germline CDR1 is SEHNR and CDR2 is FQNEAQ (reference sequence). V was shortened by 1 base and J by 4 bases, with 5 bases between the two germline ends. This CDR3 is CASSLGVGANVLTF. The CDR3 nucleotides read TGTGCCAGCAGCTTAGGAGTGGGGGCCAACGTCCTGACTTTC. Full variable domain (rest looked up from reference TRBV7-9 and TRBJ2-6): DTGVSQNPRHKITKRGQNVTFRCDPISEHNRLYWYRQTLGQGPEFLTYFQNEAQLEKSRLLSDRFSAERPKGSFSTLEIQRTEQGDSAMYLCASSLGVGANVLTFGAGSRLTVL.

CDR3 region: CASSLLSDEQYF. CDR3 nucleotide sequence: TGTGCCAGCAGCCTCTTATCGGACGAGCAGTACTTC. The genes are TRBV7-8 and TRBJ2-7; D is unclear. V shed 5 bases and J shed 5 bases, with 10 bases lying between them. The CDR3 runs 12 residues. Germline CDR1 SGHVS, CDR2 FQNEAQ.

This clone was seen just once. The rearrangement joins TRBV27 to TRBJ1-2, with a tentative D call TRBD1 (5 bases). Deletions cut 2 bases from V and 6 bases from J, with 16 bases between. The germline V gene has CDR1 MNHEY and CDR2 SMNVEV (reference sequence). The CDR3 consists of 15 residues. As DNA, the CDR3 is TGTGCCAGCAGTTTACGGGTGGGGGGAGCTCATGGCTACACCTTC. Protein sequence: CASSLRVGGAHGYTF.

This clone appeared a few times. This sequence joins TRBV28 and TRBJ1-2; 9 bases are a match to TRBD1. Per germline, CDR1 MDHEN and CDR2 SYDVKM. With V trimmed by 6 bases and J by 6 bases, 11 bases remained unmatched. The CDR3 has 15 amino acids. Here the CDR3 reads CASRRGTGTLDGYTF. The CDR3 DNA sequence: TGTGCCAGCAGGCGCGGGACAGGGACTTTGGATGGCTACACCTTC.

Only a few counts were recorded for this clone. This rearrangement joins TRBV7-2 to TRBJ1-1; a possible D gene is TRBD1 (5 bases). Trimming shortened V by 5 bases and J by 4 bases, and 14 bases separated the two germline ends. Germline V gene lookup returns CDR1 SGHTA and CDR2 FQGNSA. This CDR3 comprises 14 residues. In nucleotides, the CDR3 is TGTGCCAGCAGCCCCCCGAAGGGGTTCACTGAAGCTTTCTTT. It specifies CASSPPKGFTEAFF.

This clone was found a few times. The rearrangement uses TRBV20-1 and TRBJ2-7; no reliable D call. The CDR3 runs 10 residues. Germline CDR1 reads DFQATT; CDR2 reads SNEGSKA (reference sequence). The ends were cut back, 3 bases at V and 4 bases at J, with 4 bases in the middle. In nucleotides, the CDR3 is TGCAGTGCTAGGTTATACGAGCAGTACTTC. It encodes CSARLYEQYF.

The chain combines TRBV5-1 with TRBJ2-5; no reliable D call. This CDR3 is built from 14 residues. CDR1 and CDR2 from the germline V gene are SGHRS and YFSETQ. Trimming took 1 base from V and 2 from J, leaving 9 bases between them. The CDR3 protein is CASSLLAGQETQYF. The CDR3 bases are TGCGCCAGCAGCTTGCTTGCAGGACAAGAGACCCAGTACTTC.

This chain uses TRBV7-2 with TRBJ2-6; D might be TRBD1 (7 bases). Germline V gene data show CDR1 as SGHTA and CDR2 as FQGNSA. The CDR3 covers 19 residues. V lost 0 bases and J lost 0, with 15 bases in between. The DNA for the CDR3 is TGTGCCAGCAGCTTAGCACCGACAGGGACTCCCTCTGGGGCCAACGTCCTGACTTTC. It encodes CASSLAPTGTPSGANVLTF.